This TCR beta chain was profiled in a study of blood T cell repertoires in COVID-19. In the study overall: In each case, the material was cDNA or gDNA derived from T cells, B-cell-depleted T cells, or PBMCs.

This CDR3 has 16 residues. The germline V gene has CDR1 MNHNS and CDR2 SASEGT. Trimming cost V 3 bases and J 3 bases, with 17 bases left between them. Authors' analysis steps: Reference gene primer amplification gave nucleated cell count estimates. Profiled with immunoSEQ multiplex PCR; TCRdb holds only in-frame clones, not every one. That table supplies the V and J calls and clone size; D and trimming were determined from the DNA. The table shows some 200,000 clones, with roughly 79% occurring only once. The receptor was isolated from a woman aged 65 to 85 with acute or convalescent COVID-19. The sample consisted of peripheral blood. The V call is TRBV6-1, the J call TRBJ1-2, with D perhaps TRBD1 (6 bases). CDR3 DNA sequence: TGTGCCAGCAGTGACCAATCCTTACAGGGCCACTATGGCTACACCTTC. It yields the protein CASSDQSLQGHYGYTF.